The entry below gives a single T cell receptor beta chain sequence along with its context. This CDR3 is built from 17 residues. After removal of 4 bases from V and 4 bases from J, the junction contained 15 bases not matched to a gene. The germline V gene has CDR1 MNHEY and CDR2 SMNVEV (reference sequence). Here immunoSEQ multiplex PCR was the method, and the copy in TCRdb shows in-frame clones only, minus some. In the table there are 25,000 to 35,000 clones, less than 75% of which are singletons. The entry originates in a study of PD-1 blockade in classical Hodgkin lymphoma. All the patients suffered relapse after autologous stem cell transplantation, and brentuximab vedotin exposure differed. Reported best responses ranged across complete response, partial response or progressive disease.

Sequences were derived from peripheral blood mononuclear cells (PBMCs), sampled before the second cycle of nivolumab. J is TRBJ1-1 and V is TRBV27, with 7 bases fitting TRBD1. The clonotype originates from a human donor with classical Hodgkin lymphoma. The CDR3 DNA reads TGTGCCAGCAGTTATAAGGCAGGGGGGGCCCAGGGCACTGAAGCTTTCTTT. This gives the protein CASSYKAGGAQGTEAFF.